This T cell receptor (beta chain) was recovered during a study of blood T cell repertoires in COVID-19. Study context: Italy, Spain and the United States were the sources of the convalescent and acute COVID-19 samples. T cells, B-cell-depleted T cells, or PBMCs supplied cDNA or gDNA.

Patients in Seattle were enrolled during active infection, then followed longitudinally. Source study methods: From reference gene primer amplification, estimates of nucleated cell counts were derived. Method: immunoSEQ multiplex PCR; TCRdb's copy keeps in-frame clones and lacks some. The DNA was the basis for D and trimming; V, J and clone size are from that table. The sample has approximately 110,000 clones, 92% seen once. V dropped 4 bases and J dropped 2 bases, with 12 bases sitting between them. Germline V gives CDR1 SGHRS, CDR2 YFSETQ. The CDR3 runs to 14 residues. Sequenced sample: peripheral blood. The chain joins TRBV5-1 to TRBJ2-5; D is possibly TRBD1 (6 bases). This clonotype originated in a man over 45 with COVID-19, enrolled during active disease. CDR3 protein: CASSPSGVQETQYF. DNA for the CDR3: TGCGCCAGCAGCCCATCAGGGGTTCAAGAGACCCAGTACTTC.